This TCR beta chain was sequenced for a study of OX40 agonist ivuxolimab in advanced cancers. Data came from immunoSEQ multiplex PCR; TCRdb stores just in-frame clones and leaves some out. This table holds tens of thousands of clones, 81% found once. This CDR3 is 14 amino acids long. CDR1 and CDR2 from the germline V gene are MNHEY and SVGAGI. Trimming stripped 8 bases from V and 6 bases from J, with 20 bases between. The chain uses TRBV6-5 and TRBJ2-7, with D possibly TRBD1 on 5 matching bases. This receptor was identified in an adult with an advanced solid tumor such as melanoma, head and neck, liver or kidney cancer. Sequenced material: CD4+ or CD8+ T cells sorted from blood, taken in a trial of the OX40 agonist ivuxolimab. The CDR3 DNA reads TGTGCCAGCCAGCAAAGGGGCGCGCGTGGCGAGCAGTACTTC. It specifies CASQQRGARGEQYF.